The entry below describes one T cell receptor beta chain. No antigen is known for it. Per the germline V gene, CDR1 is MDHEN and CDR2 is SYDVKM. The CDR3 runs 15 residues. The J segment lost 3 bases and the V segment lost 8 bases, leaving 10 bases of the junction unmatched. Assay: immunoSEQ multiplex PCR; the TCRdb copy retains only in-frame clones and omits some. Here the sample spans approximately 4,000 clones, 30% to 35% being singletons. The data originate from a study of T cells in localized non-small cell lung cancer. Study observations and caveats: For the top 100 tumor clones, a median about 50 also appeared in adjacent lung. Compared with tumor, uninvolved adjacent lung displayed greater T cell clonality, ranking highest overall.

The sequences come from normal lung tissue next to the tumor, collected before any cancer treatment. The receptor was derived from a male donor aged 60 or older with stage III lung adenocarcinoma. The genes are TRBV28 and TRBJ1-5, with 7 positions matching TRBD1. The CDR3 region has the DNA TGTGCCAGCCTCCAAGGGGGACAGTTCAATCAGCCCCAGCATTTT. The encoded protein is CASLQGGQFNQPQHF.